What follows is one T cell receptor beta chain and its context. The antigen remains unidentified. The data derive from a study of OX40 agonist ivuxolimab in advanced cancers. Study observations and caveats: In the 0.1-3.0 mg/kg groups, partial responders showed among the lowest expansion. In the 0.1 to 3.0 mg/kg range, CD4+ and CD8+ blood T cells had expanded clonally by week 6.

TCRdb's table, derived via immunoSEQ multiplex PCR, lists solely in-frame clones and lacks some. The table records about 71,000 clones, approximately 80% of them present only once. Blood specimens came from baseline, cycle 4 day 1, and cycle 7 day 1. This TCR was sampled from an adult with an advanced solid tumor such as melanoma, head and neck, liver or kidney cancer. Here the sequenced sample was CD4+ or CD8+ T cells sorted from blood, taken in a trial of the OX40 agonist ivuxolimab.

CDR3 DNA sequence: TGTGCCACCCAGAGGGAGCTTCTTTCGGCTGAAGCTTTCTTT. Amino acid sequence: CATQRELLSAEAFF. The chain uses TRBV5-6 and TRBJ1-1; D gene unclear. Germline CDR1 SGHDT, CDR2 YYEEEE. The CDR3 covers 14 residues. V was clipped by 9 bases and J by 6 bases, with 21 bases between them.